There are a few counts of the clone carrying this T cell receptor (beta chain). CDR3 length: 15 residues. Germline V lookup: CDR1 MNHEY, CDR2 SVGAGI. Losses at the gene ends were 2 bases for V and 9 bases for J; bases not matched to a gene: 7. TCRdb reanalysed the RT-PCR reads using MiXCR and keeps one entry per CDR3 protein. The table has about 680,000 distinct CDR3 sequences, 13% to 15% seen once. The receptor's source is a female donor in good health, serving as a healthy control. This rearrangement joins TRBV6-5 to TRBJ2-7, with 13 positions matching TRBD2. Sequences were obtained from memory CD4+ T cells from blood. CDR3 sequence reads: CASSYLGLAGEGQYF. The CDR3 DNA reads as TGTGCCAGCAGTTACCTTGGACTAGCGGGAGAAGGGCAGTACTTC.